Detailed here is one T cell receptor (beta chain). The antigen is not known. This record comes from a study of OX40 agonist ivuxolimab in advanced cancers. Overall study findings and caveats: Expanded clones tended on average to be more numerous among CD8+ T cells than CD4+.

Patients with a history of autoimmune disease or on systemic immunosuppression were excluded. V gave up 3 bases and J gave up 4 bases, with 12 bases separating them. This CDR3 contains 14 residues. Germline lookup yields CDR1 MNHEY and CDR2 SMNVEV (reference sequence). Generated by immunoSEQ multiplex PCR, the TCRdb table keeps only in-frame clones and is missing some. Altogether 36,000 or so clones are present, around 77% being singletons, with the ten largest covering approximately 20%. The receptor comes from an adult with an advanced solid tumor such as melanoma, head and neck, liver or kidney cancer. This chain connects TRBV27 to TRBJ1-2, with D hard to call. This specimen consisted of CD4+ or CD8+ T cells sorted from blood, obtained in a trial of the OX40 agonist ivuxolimab. The CDR3 region has the DNA TGTGCCAGCAGTTTGGGTGGGCCTAGCTATGGCTACACCTTC. This codes for CASSLGGPSYGYTF.